These 19 T cell receptor beta chains were all obtained from the same sample, sequenced in a study of blood T cell repertoires in COVID-19. Produced via immunoSEQ multiplex PCR; TCRdb's table is partial and in-frame only. The table includes about 190,000 clones, around 90% detected once. Sequencing was done on a sample of peripheral blood. The receptors come from a man between 45 and 60 years old with acute or convalescent COVID-19.

The rearrangement links TRBV5-1 to TRBJ2-1, with D possibly being TRBD1 (6 bases). The CDR3 is 13 residues long. Germline CDR1 and CDR2: SGHRS and YFSETQ. V dropped 2 bases and J dropped 10 bases, with 13 bases sitting between them. CDR3 sequence (DNA): TGCGCCAGCAGCTTTTTGGGGGCGGAGGAGCAGTTCTTC. This translates into CASSFLGAEEQFF. Based on the CDR3 plus reference TRBV5-1 and TRBJ2-1, the full variable domain is KAGVTQTPRYLIKTRGQQVTLSCSPISGHRSVSWYQQTPGQGLQFLFEYFSETQRNKGNFPGRFSGRQFSNSRSEMNVSTLELGDSALYLCASSFLGAEEQFFGPGTRLTVL.

This chain connects TRBV4-2 to TRBJ2-1; D is possibly TRBD2 (6 bases). CDR3 length equals 15 residues. The germline V and J ends were trimmed by 1 base and 4 bases, with 11 bases remaining between them. Germline assignment: CDR1 LGHNA and CDR2 YNFKEQ. DNA of the CDR3: TGTGCCAGCAGCCAAGGGGGCGGGGTTTACAATGAGCAGTTCTTC. Protein: CASSQGGGVYNEQFF.

The V gene is TRBV5-1, the J gene TRBJ2-2, with TRBD1 as a possible D gene (5 bases). The ends were cut back, 0 bases at V and 9 bases at J, with 12 bases in the middle. Looked up from germline, CDR1 is SGHRS and CDR2 is YFSETQ. CDR3 length equals 14 residues. This CDR3 reads CASSLEWGSRELFF. The CDR3 nucleotides read TGCGCCAGCAGCTTGGAGTGGGGCAGCCGGGAGCTGTTTTTT.

The rearrangement uses TRBV19 and TRBJ2-1; tentative D call: TRBD1 (5 bases). Looked up from germline, CDR1 is LNHDA and CDR2 is SQIVND (reference sequence). The germline V and J ends were trimmed by 10 bases and 8 bases, with 18 bases remaining between them. This CDR3 is built from 13 residues. CDR3 region: CATARTQKDEQFF. The CDR3 DNA reads TGTGCCACCGCGAGGACACAGAAAGATGAGCAGTTCTTC. Looking up the rest from reference TRBV19 and TRBJ2-1 gives the full variable domain: DGGITQSPKYLFRKEGQNVTLSCEQNLNHDAMYWYRQDPGQGLRLIYYSQIVNDFQKGDIAEGYSVSREKKESFPLTVTSAQKNPTAFYLCATARTQKDEQFFGPGTRLTVL.

This clone was observed a single time. The rearrangement uses TRBV27 and TRBJ2-7; D remains unclear. The CDR3 covers 13 residues. V was cut by 4 bases and J by 1 base, with 8 bases left in between. Germline assignment: CDR1 MNHEY and CDR2 SMNVEV (reference sequence). The CDR3 sequence is CASSYRGSYEQYF. The CDR3 DNA reads as TGTGCCAGCAGTTACCGCGGTTCCTACGAGCAGTACTTC.

The J gene is TRBJ2-2, the V gene TRBV7-3; TRBD2 agrees at 9 bases. This CDR3 contains 19 residues. With 1 base clipped from V and 4 bases from J, the junction kept 13 bases outside the gene matches. Germline CDR1 SGHTA, CDR2 FQGTGA. This CDR3 reads CASSLSLASGAWGTGELFF. DNA for the CDR3: TGTGCCAGCAGCTTAAGTCTCGCTAGCGGGGCTTGGGGCACCGGGGAGCTGTTTTTT. The variable domain in full, with the rest retrieved from reference TRBV7-3 and TRBJ2-2, is GAGVSQTPSNKVTEKGKYVELRCDPISGHTALYWYRQSLGQGPEFLIYFQGTGAADDSGLPNDRFFAVRPEGSVSTLKIQRTERGDSAVYLCASSLSLASGAWGTGELFFGEGSRLTVL.

This chain links TRBV27 with TRBJ2-1, with 7 bases that match TRBD2. The CDR3 covers 15 residues. Unmatched junction bases numbered 3, after V lost 0 bases and J lost 4 bases. Germline assignment: CDR1 MNHEY and CDR2 SMNVEV (reference sequence). The CDR3 DNA follows: TGTGCCAGCAGTTTATCGAGTAGCGGGTACAATGAGCAGTTCTTC. Translated: CASSLSSSGYNEQFF.

The chain combines TRBV7-8 with TRBJ2-7; 12 bases are a match to TRBD2. J was trimmed by 7 bases and V by 2 bases; bases with no gene match: 9. This CDR3 spans 16 amino acids. Germline CDR1 SGHVS, CDR2 FQNEAQ. The CDR3 is CASSLQGLAGPREQYF. As DNA, the CDR3 is TGTGCCAGCAGCTTACAGGGACTAGCGGGCCCCCGGGAGCAGTACTTC.

The J gene is TRBJ1-1, the V gene TRBV6-5; TRBD1 is a possible D gene (5 bases). Per germline, CDR1 MNHEY and CDR2 SVGAGI. The CDR3 covers 13 residues. The V and J ends lost 5 bases and 5 bases respectively, with 12 bases between them. The CDR3 spells CASSRAGWTEAFF. DNA of the CDR3: TGTGCCAGCAGTCGCGCAGGGTGGACTGAAGCTTTCTTT.

This chain joins TRBV7-9 and TRBJ1-5; 7 bases align to TRBD1. CDR1 and CDR2 (germline): SEHNR, FQNEAQ (reference sequence). V gave up 8 bases and J gave up 0 bases; unmatched junction bases: 4. The CDR3 is 14 residues long. This CDR3 is CASAGQYSNQPQHF. The CDR3 coding sequence is TGTGCCAGCGCGGGACAGTATAGCAATCAGCCCCAGCATTTT.

The genes are TRBV10-3 and TRBJ2-7, with a weak D call TRBD2 (6 bases). This CDR3 region has 14 residues. V lost 0 bases to trimming and J lost 7 bases, with 13 bases between them. Germline CDR1 and CDR2: ENHRY and SYGVKD. The CDR3 sequence is CAISESSARGEQYF. DNA of the CDR3: TGTGCCATCAGTGAGTCCAGCGCCCGGGGGGAGCAGTACTTC.

V is TRBV9 and J is TRBJ2-2; the D is unclear. The V gene's germline CDR1 is SGDLS and CDR2 YYNGEE. There are 12 residues in the CDR3. The V gene lost 3 bases and the J gene lost 7 bases, with 7 bases spanning the gap. The CDR3 reads CASSAEIGELFF. Written as DNA, the CDR3 is TGTGCCAGCAGCGCGGAGATCGGGGAGCTGTTTTTT.

V and J are TRBV7-9 and TRBJ2-7; possibly TRBD2 for D (5 bases). CDR3 length equals 13 residues. V was clipped by 3 bases and J by 4 bases, with 10 bases between them. Looked up from germline, CDR1 is SEHNR and CDR2 is FQNEAQ (reference sequence). Written as DNA, the CDR3 is TGTGCCAGCAGCTTCGCCACTAGTTACGAGCAGTACTTC. Translating it yields CASSFATSYEQYF.

A single count supports this clone. The germline gene is not matched at one end of the junction; a read error may be the cause. The chain is built from TRBV5-1 and TRBJ2-5; 10 bases match TRBD1. Germline V gives CDR1 SGHRS, CDR2 YFSETQ. The CDR3 is 15 amino acids. The CDR3 is CASSLRQGAQGTQYF. The CDR3 DNA sequence: TGCGCCAGCAGCTTGCGACAGGGGGCGCAAGGGACCCAGTACTTC.

The V and J genes are TRBV7-6 and TRBJ2-7; weak D call: TRBD2 (6 bases). V shed 3 bases and J shed 7 bases, with 13 bases lying between them. This CDR3 spans 13 amino acids. Germline CDR1 and CDR2: SGHVS and FNYEAQ. This CDR3 is CASSFSSVREQYF. The CDR3 nucleotides are TGTGCCAGCAGCTTCTCTAGCGTGAGGGAGCAGTACTTC.

Only one count was recorded for this clone. The rearrangement joins TRBV4-1 to TRBJ2-3; possibly TRBD1 for D (6 bases). V lost 0 bases to trimming and J lost 5 bases, with 15 bases between them. This CDR3 region has 16 residues. Germline lookup yields CDR1 MGHRA and CDR2 YSYEKL. DNA for the CDR3: TGCGCCAGCAGCCAAGATTGGGGGACCAGGGGAGATACGCAGTATTTT. Amino acids: CASSQDWGTRGDTQYF.

The chain carries TRBV7-3 and TRBJ2-3; D is ambiguous. The CDR3 runs to 14 residues. The ends were cut back, 5 bases at V and 0 bases at J, with 9 bases in the middle. Germline V CDR1 and CDR2: SGHTA, FQGTGA. CDR3 coding DNA: TGTGCCAGCAGCCCTCACGGGAGCACAGATACGCAGTATTTT. This sequence encodes CASSPHGSTDTQYF.

The chain couples TRBV30 to TRBJ1-5, with TRBD1 matching 7 bases. J lost 2 bases, V lost 2 bases, and 0 bases had no gene match. The CDR3 covers 13 residues. Germline CDR1 GTSNPN, CDR2 SVGIG (reference sequence). CDR3 bases: TGTGCCTGGAGTACAGGGGGCAATCAGCCCCAGCATTTT. It yields the protein CAWSTGGNQPQHF.

This clone came up a few times. This chain joins TRBV7-6 and TRBJ2-5, with a weak D call TRBD1 (6 bases). The V end was cut by 5 bases, the J end by 7 bases, with 17 bases between. The CDR3 consists of 14 residues. Germline V gene lookup returns CDR1 SGHVS and CDR2 FNYEAQ. Here the CDR3 reads CASSAAPIRGTQYF. The DNA of the CDR3 is TGTGCCAGCAGCGCGGCCCCTATCAGGGGGACCCAGTACTTC.